The 14 T cell receptor beta chains in this list originate from one sample, sequenced in a study of long-term antiretroviral therapy in people with HIV. A v3.0 immunoSEQ assay was performed at survey level. Assay: immunoSEQ multiplex PCR; the TCRdb copy retains only in-frame clones and omits some. The data show some 33,000 clones, approximately 80% seen once. The sample here was unsorted PBMCs, taken 0.6 years after starting antiretroviral therapy. The receptors come from a man between 18 and 29 years old with HIV.

The chain combines TRBV15 with TRBJ1-5, with 7 bases fitting TRBD1. The germline V gene encodes CDR1 LNHNV and CDR2 YYDKDF (reference sequence). The CDR3 extends over 15 amino acids. Trimming cost V 3 bases and J 5 bases; bases outside gene matches: 7. This chain's CDR3 is CATSSTGARYQPQHF. The CDR3 nucleotides are TGTGCCACCAGCAGCACAGGGGCCAGGTATCAGCCCCAGCATTTT.

The J gene is TRBJ2-2, the V gene TRBV4-3; TRBD1 might be the D (5 bases). The CDR3 has 15 amino acids. Germline V CDR1 and CDR2: LGHNA, YSLEER. With 0 bases removed from V and 6 bases from J, the gap between germline ends came to 11 bases. For the CDR3, the DNA is TGCGCCAGCAGCCAAGATCCCAGGGCTTCCGGGGAGCTGTTTTTT. Amino acid sequence: CASSQDPRASGELFF.

This rearrangement joins TRBV4-1 to TRBJ2-7; D gene unclear. This CDR3 is 13 amino acids long. Per the germline V gene, CDR1 is MGHRA and CDR2 is YSYEKL. V lost 1 base and J lost 6, with 10 bases in between. CDR3 coding DNA: TGCGCCAGCAGCCAAGGTAGACCCCCCGAGCAGTACTTC. Protein: CASSQGRPPEQYF.

J is TRBJ2-1 and V is TRBV27; TRBD2 matches at 13 bases. The germline gives CDR1 MNHEY, CDR2 SMNVEV (reference sequence). This CDR3 comprises 17 residues. Trimming cost V 5 bases and J 8 bases; bases outside gene matches: 12. The CDR3 DNA is TGTGCCAGCAGTCCCGACCGAGGACTAGCGGGAGTGGATGAGCAGTTCTTC. Its protein product is CASSPDRGLAGVDEQFF.

This clone was recorded a few times. The chain carries TRBV11-3 and TRBJ1-2; D remains unclear. The V end lost 10 bases, the J end lost 4 bases, and 7 bases lay between the germline ends. CDR3 length equals 10 residues. CDR1 and CDR2 (germline): SGHNT, YENEEA. CDR3 region: CATDLYGYTF. CDR3 sequence (DNA): TGTGCCACGGACCTCTATGGCTACACCTTC.

This clone came up once. This chain joins TRBV5-6 and TRBJ2-7; 8 bases match TRBD2. Losses at the gene ends were 4 bases for V and 1 base for J; bases not matched to a gene: 10. Germline V CDR1 and CDR2: SGHDT, YYEEEE. The CDR3 runs to 16 residues. CDR3 in amino acids: CASSPRGVADSYEQYF. DNA for the CDR3: TGTGCCAGCAGCCCGCGGGGGGTAGCGGATTCCTACGAGCAGTACTTC.

The table lists this clone with a few counts. The V and J genes are TRBV29-1 and TRBJ2-7, with TRBD1 matching over 11 bases. CDR1 is SQVTM and CDR2 is ANQGSEA in the germline V gene. Trimming took 5 bases from V and 6 from J; bases not matched to a gene: 6. This CDR3 comprises 13 residues. The CDR3 loop reads CSVNMDRGLEQYF. In DNA form, the CDR3 reads TGCAGCGTTAATATGGACAGGGGGCTCGAGCAGTACTTC.

The rearrangement uses TRBV28 and TRBJ2-6; 7 positions match TRBD1. The J segment lost 1 base and the V segment lost 3 bases, leaving 9 bases of the junction unmatched. The CDR3 runs 18 residues. Germline V gene sequence: CDR1 MDHEN, CDR2 SYDVKM. CDR3 coding DNA: TGTGCCAGCAGTTTCATACAGGGGCGTCCTTCTGGGGCCAACGTCCTGACTTTC. This encodes CASSFIQGRPSGANVLTF.

This clone was found once. The chain has TRBV30 and TRBJ1-1; 7 bases map to TRBD1. From germline, CDR1 is GTSNPN and CDR2 SVGIG (reference sequence). With V trimmed by 7 bases and J by 1 base, 6 bases remained unmatched. The CDR3 covers 13 residues. CDR3 loop: CASMGQPNTEAFF. DNA of the CDR3: TGTGCCTCTATGGGACAGCCGAACACTGAAGCTTTCTTT.

This clone was detected only a few times. The chain joins TRBV7-8 to TRBJ2-7; 7 nucleotides match TRBD2. Germline V gene data show CDR1 as SGHVS and CDR2 as FQNEAQ. After removal of 1 base from V and 0 bases from J, the junction contained 9 bases not matched to a gene. The CDR3 is 17 amino acids. For the CDR3, the DNA is TGTGCCAGCAGCTTAGTTCTTGGCGGGAGTGGCTCCTACGAGCAGTACTTC. Amino acid sequence: CASSLVLGGSGSYEQYF. The full variable domain, completed using reference TRBV7-8 and TRBJ2-7, is GAGVSQSPRYKVAKRGQDVALRCDPISGHVSLFWYQQALGQGPEFLTYFQNEAQLDKSGLPSDRFFAERPEGSVSTLKIQRTQQEDSAVYLCASSLVLGGSGSYEQYFGPGTRLTVT.

The chain recombines TRBV7-9 with TRBJ1-6; D ambiguous. V lost 2 bases and J 5 bases, leaving 7 bases between the germline ends. CDR3 length: 14 residues. CDR1 SEHNR and CDR2 FQNEAQ come from the germline V gene (reference sequence). The CDR3 nucleotides read TGTGCCAGCAGCTTACTCCAGGATAATTCACCCCTCCACTTT. Residues: CASSLLQDNSPLHF.

This clone appeared once. The J gene is TRBJ2-3, the V gene TRBV7-8; D is unclear. This CDR3 is 12 amino acids long. Trimming shortened V by 2 bases and J by 2 bases, and 2 bases separated the two germline ends. The germline V gene has CDR1 SGHVS and CDR2 FQNEAQ. The CDR3 spells CASSLYTDTQYF. CDR3 bases: TGTGCCAGCAGCTTATACACAGATACGCAGTATTTT.

The chain joins TRBV4-3 to TRBJ1-1; possible D gene TRBD1, 5 bases. In germline, CDR1 is LGHNA, CDR2 YSLEER. This CDR3 spans 18 amino acids. Trimming took 0 bases from V and 0 from J, leaving 17 bases between them. Here the CDR3 DNA reads TGCGCCAGCAGCCAAGATCGGGGCCCCGGTACCATGAACACTGAAGCTTTCTTT. This translates into CASSQDRGPGTMNTEAFF.

This sequence joins TRBV19 and TRBJ1-1; D possibly corresponds to TRBD1 (5 bases). The CDR3 totals 13 residues. The germline V gene encodes CDR1 LNHDA and CDR2 SQIVND (reference sequence). V was shortened by 7 bases and J by 0 bases, with 9 bases between the two germline ends. For the CDR3, the DNA is TGTGCCAGTATAGACAGAATGAACACTGAAGCTTTCTTT. Its translation: CASIDRMNTEAFF.